These T cell receptor beta chains were read from a single sample in a study of radiation and T cells in renal cell carcinoma. Generated by immunoSEQ multiplex PCR, the TCRdb table keeps only in-frame clones and is missing some. This repertoire shows around 45,000 clones, roughly 80% found once; its top ten account for roughly 30%. The sample consisted of blood, taken from a patient whose treatment included radiotherapy and nephrectomy. The receptors were gathered from a woman aged 65 to 85 with renal cell carcinoma. The CDR3 runs from the conserved cysteine through the conserved F or W. Each record gives: CDR3 length, J gene, D gene, V gene, clone size, CDR3 protein, CDR3 DNA. A D gene is named only where the DNA matches it firmly. Not every row has a clone size; where given, it reads once, few, many or a size class.

13	TRBJ2-2	NA	TRBV14	NA	CASSLYRVGELFF	TGTGCCAGCAGCCTATACAGGGTCGGGGAGCTGTTTTTT
15	TRBJ2-1	NA	TRBV7-2	NA	CASSRGPGTMDEQFF	TGTGCCAGCAGCCGTGGACCCGGGACAATGGATGAGCAGTTCTTC
14	TRBJ2-5	TRBD1	TRBV27	few	CASSSRDSQETQYF	TGTGCCAGCAGTTCCCGGGACAGTCAAGAGACCCAGTACTTC
14	TRBJ1-2	NA	TRBV18	NA	CASSPPAQGNGYTF	TGTGCCAGCTCACCACCGGCCCAGGGGAATGGCTACACCTTC
20	TRBJ2-3	TRBD2	TRBV4-3	NA	CASSQELAGQRGARTDTQYF	TGCGCCAGCAGCCAAGAGCTAGCGGGCCAGAGGGGGGCTCGCACAGATACGCAGTATTTT
14	TRBJ2-5	NA	TRBV7-2	NA	CASSSLGLQETQYF	TGTGCCAGCAGCTCCCTTGGGTTACAAGAGACCCAGTACTTC
16	TRBJ2-5	TRBD1	TRBV5-1	NA	CASSTFVDRGQETQYF	TGCGCCAGCAGCACATTCGTAGACAGGGGTCAAGAGACCCAGTACTTC
17	TRBJ2-3	TRBD2	TRBV4-3	NA	CASSQGTSGRGADTQYF	TGCGCCAGCAGCCAAGGAACTAGCGGGAGGGGGGCAGATACGCAGTATTTT
13	TRBJ1-5	NA	TRBV25-1	once	CASNRVGNQPQHF	TGTGCCAGCAATCGGGTGGGCAATCAGCCCCAGCATTTT
15	TRBJ2-1	TRBD2	TRBV5-1	NA	CASSPDPGLATEQFF	TGCGCCAGCAGTCCCGATCCGGGACTAGCGACTGAGCAGTTCTTC
11	TRBJ2-7	NA	TRBV10-3	NA	CAIATAYEQYF	TGTGCCATCGCGACGGCTTACGAGCAGTACTTC
16	TRBJ1-4	NA	TRBV4-3	NA	CASSQGQVATNEKLFF	TGCGCCAGCAGCCAAGGACAGGTTGCAACTAATGAAAAACTGTTTTTT
12	TRBJ1-5	TRBD1	TRBV6-4	few	CARTGGRQPQHF	TGTGCCAGAACAGGGGGCCGCCAGCCCCAGCATTTT
15	TRBJ1-1	NA	TRBV11-3	NA	CASSLGEGMNTEAFF	TGTGCCAGCAGCTTAGGCGAGGGGATGAACACTGAAGCTTTCTTT
17	TRBJ2-7	NA	TRBV4-1	NA	CASSQDRLEAGSNEQYF	TGCGCCAGCAGCCAAGATCGCCTTGAAGCGGGCTCCAACGAGCAGTACTTC
17	TRBJ1-5	TRBD1	TRBV4-2	NA	CASSQHPTGDSNQPQHF	TGTGCCAGCAGCCAACATCCGACAGGGGATAGCAATCAGCCCCAGCATTTT
15	TRBJ2-7	TRBD1	TRBV5-6	NA	CASSWGQGASYEQYF	TGTGCCAGCAGCTGGGGACAGGGGGCTTCCTACGAGCAGTACTTC
18	TRBJ2-6	NA	TRBV18	NA	CASSPIISDRSGANVLTF	TGTGCCAGCTCACCAATAATTTCGGACAGATCTGGGGCCAACGTCCTGACTTTC
17	TRBJ1-1	NA	TRBV5-4	NA	CASSLVGRRSENTEAFF	TGTGCCAGCAGCTTGGTCGGGCGGAGGTCTGAGAACACTGAAGCTTTCTTT
16	TRBJ1-1	TRBD1	TRBV4-1	few	CASSLSFTGDITEAFF	TGCGCCAGCAGCCTAAGTTTTACAGGGGATATCACTGAAGCTTTCTTT
16	TRBJ1-5	TRBD1	TRBV27	NA	CASSLGQGAWDQPQHF	TGTGCCAGCAGTTTAGGACAGGGGGCGTGGGATCAGCCCCAGCATTTT
16	TRBJ1-4	NA	TRBV7-8	NA	CASSPGRVATNEKLFF	TGTGCCAGCAGCCCAGGACGAGTTGCAACTAATGAAAAACTGTTTTTT
15	TRBJ2-1	TRBD1	TRBV18	NA	CASSTPGQGVNEQFF	TGTGCCAGCTCAACCCCGGGACAGGGGGTAAATGAGCAGTTCTTC
17	TRBJ1-6	NA	TRBV19	NA	CASSIGRLREVNSPLHF	TGTGCCAGTAGTATAGGGCGACTGAGGGAGGTGAATTCACCCCTCCACTTT
16	TRBJ2-4	NA	TRBV23-1	NA	CASGRPLPGGKNIQYF	TGCGCCAGCGGCCGACCGTTGCCTGGGGGCAAAAACATTCAGTACTTC
15	TRBJ1-2	NA	TRBV19	NA	CASSIRGTLLYGYTF	TGTGCCAGTAGTATCCGCGGGACACTTCTTTATGGCTACACCTTC
15	TRBJ1-2	TRBD1	TRBV27	NA	CASSPAGGSGYGYTF	TGTGCCAGCAGCCCGGCAGGGGGAAGCGGCTATGGCTACACCTTC
14	TRBJ2-7	NA	TRBV5-5	NA	CASSIMRQAHEQYF	TGTGCCAGCAGCATAATGCGACAGGCCCACGAGCAGTACTTC
13	TRBJ2-7	NA	TRBV6-5	once	CASRAEDRREQYF	TGTGCCAGCAGAGCGGAGGATCGGCGCGAGCAGTACTTC
16	TRBJ2-1	TRBD1	TRBV6-5	NA	CASSYRGQGAYNEQFF	TGTGCCAGCAGTTACCGCGGACAGGGGGCTTACAATGAGCAGTTCTTC
15	TRBJ1-2	TRBD1	TRBV6-5	NA	CASSYDRGANYGYTF	TGTGCCAGCAGTTACGACAGGGGAGCTAACTATGGCTACACCTTC
14	TRBJ1-1	NA	TRBV9	few	CASSPSLGDTEAFF	TGTGCCAGCAGCCCAAGCCTCGGGGACACTGAAGCTTTCTTT
15	TRBJ2-1	NA	TRBV10-3	NA	CAIGDSRGDYNEQFF	TGTGCCATCGGGGATTCGAGGGGGGACTACAATGAGCAGTTCTTC